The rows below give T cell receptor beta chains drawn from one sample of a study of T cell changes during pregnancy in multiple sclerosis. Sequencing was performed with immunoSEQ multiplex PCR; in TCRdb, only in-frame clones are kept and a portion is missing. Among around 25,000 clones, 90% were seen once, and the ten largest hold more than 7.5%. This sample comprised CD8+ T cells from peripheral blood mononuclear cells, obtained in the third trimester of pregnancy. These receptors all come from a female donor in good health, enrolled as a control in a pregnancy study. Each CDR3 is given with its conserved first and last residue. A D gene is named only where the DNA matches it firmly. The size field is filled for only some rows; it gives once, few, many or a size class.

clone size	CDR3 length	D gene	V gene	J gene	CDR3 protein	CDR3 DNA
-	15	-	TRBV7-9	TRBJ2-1	CASSYRLGSYNEQFF	TGTGCCAGCAGCTACAGGCTAGGCTCCTACAATGAGCAGTTCTTC
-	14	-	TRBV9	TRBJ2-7	CASSEGGAGYEQYF	TGTGCCAGCAGCGAAGGGGGGGCCGGCTACGAGCAGTACTTC
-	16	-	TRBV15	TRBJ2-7	CATSRATGVGSYEQYF	TGTGCCACCAGCAGAGCGACGGGGGTGGGCTCCTACGAGCAGTACTTC
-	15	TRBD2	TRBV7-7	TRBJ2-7	CASSLASGRSYEQYF	TGTGCTAGCAGCTTAGCTAGCGGGAGGTCCTACGAGCAGTACTTC
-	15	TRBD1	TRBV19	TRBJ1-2	CASSGEHRGLQGYTF	TGTGCCAGTAGTGGTGAGCACAGGGGACTCCAGGGCTACACCTTC
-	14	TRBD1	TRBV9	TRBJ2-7	CASSVGQGAYEQYF	TGTGCCAGCAGCGTAGGGCAGGGGGCCTACGAGCAGTACTTC
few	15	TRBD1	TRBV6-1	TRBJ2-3	CASSEDRGHTDTQYF	TGTGCCAGCAGTGAGGACAGGGGACACACAGATACGCAGTATTTT
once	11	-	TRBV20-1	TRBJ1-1	CSAPRRTEAFF	TGCAGTGCTCCACGGCGGACTGAAGCTTTCTTT
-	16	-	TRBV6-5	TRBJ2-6	CASSYSTGAGANVLTF	TGTGCCAGCAGTTACTCGACAGGAGCTGGGGCCAACGTCCTGACTTTC
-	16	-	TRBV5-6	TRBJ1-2	CASSKGQINTNYGYTF	TGTGCCAGCAGCAAAGGACAGATTAATACTAACTATGGCTACACCTTC
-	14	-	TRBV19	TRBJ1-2	CASRYRAANYGYTF	TGTGCCAGTAGGTACAGGGCTGCTAACTATGGCTACACCTTC
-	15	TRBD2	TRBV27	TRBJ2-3	CASSPASGVTDTQYF	TGTGCCAGCAGTCCCGCTAGCGGGGTCACAGATACGCAGTATTTT
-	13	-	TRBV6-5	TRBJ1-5	CASSYSRDRPQHF	TGTGCCAGCAGTTACTCGCGGGATCGGCCCCAGCATTTT
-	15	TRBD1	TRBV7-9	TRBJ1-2	CASSSPSQGAKGYTF	TGTGCCAGCAGCTCCCCCTCACAGGGGGCGAAAGGCTACACCTTC
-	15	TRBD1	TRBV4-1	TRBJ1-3	CASSQDRGTGNTIYF	TGCGCCAGCAGCCAAGACAGGGGGACAGGAAACACCATATATTTT
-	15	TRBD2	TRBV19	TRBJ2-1	CASSMVTGGGNEQFF	TGTGCCAGTAGTATGGTTACGGGAGGAGGGAATGAGCAGTTCTTC
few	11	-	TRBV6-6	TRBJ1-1	CASRTGPEAFF	TGTGCCAGCAGGACAGGCCCCGAAGCTTTCTTT
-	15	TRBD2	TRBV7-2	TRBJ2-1	CASSLTSGRANEQFF	TGTGCCAGCAGCTTGACTAGCGGGAGAGCCAATGAGCAGTTCTTC
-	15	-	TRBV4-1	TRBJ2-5	CASSQAGAIQETQYF	TGCGCCAGCAGCCAAGCAGGGGCTATCCAAGAGACCCAGTACTTC
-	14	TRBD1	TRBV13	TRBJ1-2	CASSRRQGVDGYTF	TGTGCCAGCAGCCGGAGACAGGGGGTAGATGGCTACACCTTC
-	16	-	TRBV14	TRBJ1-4	CASSQDIGATNEKLFF	TGTGCCAGCAGCCAAGATATCGGAGCAACTAATGAAAAACTGTTTTTT
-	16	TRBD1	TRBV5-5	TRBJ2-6	CASSSGQVRGANVLTF	TGTGCCAGCAGCTCGGGACAGGTGAGAGGGGCCAACGTCCTGACTTTC
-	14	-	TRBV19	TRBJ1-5	CASSPRAYNQPQHF	TGTGCCAGTAGCCCCAGGGCCTACAATCAGCCCCAGCATTTT